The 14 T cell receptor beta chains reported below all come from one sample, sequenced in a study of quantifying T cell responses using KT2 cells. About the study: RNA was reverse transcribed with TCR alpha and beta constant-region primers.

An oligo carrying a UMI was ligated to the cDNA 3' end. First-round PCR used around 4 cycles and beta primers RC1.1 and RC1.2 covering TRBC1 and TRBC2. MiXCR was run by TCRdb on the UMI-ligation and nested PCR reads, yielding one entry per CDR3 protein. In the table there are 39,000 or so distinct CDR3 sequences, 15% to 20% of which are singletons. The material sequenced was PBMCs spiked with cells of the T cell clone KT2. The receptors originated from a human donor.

The CDR3 DNA is TGTGCTAGTGGTTCGCCGAGGAGGGCTGAAGCTTTCTTT. It specifies CASGSPRRAEAFF. The chain links TRBV12-5 to TRBJ1-1; no firm D call. Trimming took 4 bases from V and 6 from J, leaving 12 bases between them. In germline, CDR1 is LGHNT, CDR2 FRNRAP. This CDR3 has 13 amino acids.

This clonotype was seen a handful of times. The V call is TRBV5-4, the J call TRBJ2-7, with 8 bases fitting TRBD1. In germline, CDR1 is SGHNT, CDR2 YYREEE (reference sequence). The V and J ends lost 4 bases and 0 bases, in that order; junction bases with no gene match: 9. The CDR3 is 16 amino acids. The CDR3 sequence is CASSPGQGLSSYEQYF. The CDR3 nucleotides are TGTGCCAGCAGCCCTGGACAGGGATTAAGCTCCTACGAGCAGTACTTC.

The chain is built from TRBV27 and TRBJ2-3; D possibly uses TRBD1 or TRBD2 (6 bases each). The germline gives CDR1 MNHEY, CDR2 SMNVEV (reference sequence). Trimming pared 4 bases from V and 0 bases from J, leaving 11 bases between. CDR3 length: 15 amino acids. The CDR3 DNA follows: TGTGCCAGCAGTTCCGGGGGCCTTAGCACAGATACGCAGTATTTT. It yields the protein CASSSGGLSTDTQYF.

The chain's CDR3 is CASSRTGGNQPQHF. CDR3 bases: TGTGCCAGCAGTCGGACAGGGGGCAATCAGCCCCAGCATTTT. The V call is TRBV2, the J call TRBJ1-5, with TRBD1 matching over 9 bases. CDR1 SNHLY and CDR2 FYNNEI come from the germline V gene. The length of the CDR3 is 14 residues. J gave up 2 bases and V 5 bases, and 1 base lay outside the gene matches.

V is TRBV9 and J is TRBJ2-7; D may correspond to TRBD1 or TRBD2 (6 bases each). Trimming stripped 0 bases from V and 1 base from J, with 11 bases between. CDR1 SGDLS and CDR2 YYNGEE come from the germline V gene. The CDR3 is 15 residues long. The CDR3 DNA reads TGTGCCAGCAGCGTAGAAGGGGGGTCTTCCTACGAGCAGTACTTC. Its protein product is CASSVEGGSSYEQYF.

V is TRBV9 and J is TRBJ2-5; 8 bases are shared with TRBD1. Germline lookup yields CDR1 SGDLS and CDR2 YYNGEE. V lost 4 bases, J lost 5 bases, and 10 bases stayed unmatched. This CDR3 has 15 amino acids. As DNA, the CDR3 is TGTGCCAGCAGCCCCAGGGGGCGCCCCAGGGAGACCCAGTACTTC. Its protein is CASSPRGRPRETQYF.

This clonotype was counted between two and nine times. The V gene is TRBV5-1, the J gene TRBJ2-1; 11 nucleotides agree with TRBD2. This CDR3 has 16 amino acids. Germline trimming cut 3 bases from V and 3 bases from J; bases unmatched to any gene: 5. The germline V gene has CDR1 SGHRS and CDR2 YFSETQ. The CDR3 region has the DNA TGCGCCAGCAGCTATACTAGCGGGAGTAGCTACAATGAGCAGTTCTTC. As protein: CASSYTSGSSYNEQFF.

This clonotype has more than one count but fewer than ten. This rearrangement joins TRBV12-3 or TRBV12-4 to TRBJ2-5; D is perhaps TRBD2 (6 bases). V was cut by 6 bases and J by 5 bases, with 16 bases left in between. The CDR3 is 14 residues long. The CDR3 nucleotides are TGTGCCAGCAGCCGCCTCTCCCGGGGGGAGACCCAGTACTTC. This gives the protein CASSRLSRGETQYF.

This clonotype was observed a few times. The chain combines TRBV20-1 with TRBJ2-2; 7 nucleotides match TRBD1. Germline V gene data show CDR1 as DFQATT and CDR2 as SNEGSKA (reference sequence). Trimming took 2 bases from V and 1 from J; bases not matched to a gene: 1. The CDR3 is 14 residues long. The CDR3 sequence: CSARSGGNTGELFF. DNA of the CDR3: TGCAGTGCTAGATCAGGGGGGAACACCGGGGAGCTGTTTTTT.

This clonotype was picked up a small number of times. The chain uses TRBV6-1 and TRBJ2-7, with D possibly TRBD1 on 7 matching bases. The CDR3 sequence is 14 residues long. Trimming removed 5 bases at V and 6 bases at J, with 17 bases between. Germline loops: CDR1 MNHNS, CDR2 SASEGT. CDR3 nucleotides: TGTGCCAGCAGTTTCGGACAGGAGGGGAGCGAGCAGTACTTC. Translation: CASSFGQEGSEQYF.

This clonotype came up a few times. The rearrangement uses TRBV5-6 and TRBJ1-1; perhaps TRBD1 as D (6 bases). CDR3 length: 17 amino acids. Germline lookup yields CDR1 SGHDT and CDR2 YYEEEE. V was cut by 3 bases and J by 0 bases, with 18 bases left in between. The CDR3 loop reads CASSSEQGFQVNTEAFF. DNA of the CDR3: TGTGCCAGCAGCTCCGAACAGGGATTCCAGGTGAACACTGAAGCTTTCTTT.

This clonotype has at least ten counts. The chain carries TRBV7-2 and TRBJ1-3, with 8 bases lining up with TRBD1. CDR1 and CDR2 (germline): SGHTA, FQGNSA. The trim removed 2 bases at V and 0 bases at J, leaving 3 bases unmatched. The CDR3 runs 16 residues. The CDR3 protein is CASSLTGGSSGNTIYF. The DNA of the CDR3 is TGTGCCAGCAGCTTAACAGGGGGGAGCTCTGGAAACACCATATATTTT. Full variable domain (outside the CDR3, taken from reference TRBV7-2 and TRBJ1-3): GAGVSQSPSNKVTEKGKDVELRCDPISGHTALYWYRQSLGQGLEFLIYFQGNSAPDKSGLPSDRFSAERTGGSVSTLTIQRTQQEDSAVYLCASSLTGGSSGNTIYFGEGSWLTVV.

CDR3 DNA: TGTGCCAGCAGCGTAGCTCGGAGCGGTCAAGAGACCCAGTACTTC. The encoded protein is CASSVARSGQETQYF. The chain recombines TRBV9 with TRBJ2-5, with a tentative D call TRBD2 (5 bases). CDR3 length equals 15 residues. V was pared by 0 bases and J by 2 bases, with 11 bases between. CDR1 is SGDLS and CDR2 is YYNGEE in the germline V gene.

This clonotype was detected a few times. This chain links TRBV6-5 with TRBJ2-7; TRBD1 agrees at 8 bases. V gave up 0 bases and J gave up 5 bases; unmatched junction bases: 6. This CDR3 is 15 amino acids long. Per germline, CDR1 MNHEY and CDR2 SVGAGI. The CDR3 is CASSYSKDRGHEQYF. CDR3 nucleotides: TGTGCCAGCAGTTACTCGAAAGACAGGGGTCACGAGCAGTACTTC.